One sample yielded the 5 T cell receptor beta chains listed below, sequenced in a study of T-cell reconstitution after alpha-beta-depleted transplantation in children. Preparing the TCRbeta library involved the use of unique molecular identifiers. In TCRdb, the PCR reads were re-called with MiXCR into one record per CDR3 protein. This table has about 110,000 distinct CDR3 sequences, over 9% appearing once. The material sequenced was PBMCs, taken before TCRalphabeta/CD19-depleted stem cell transplant. The receptors stem from a boy aged 2 to 9 with acute lymphoblastic leukemia, due to receive a stem cell transplant.

This sequence joins TRBV11-2 and TRBJ1-1; the match to TRBD1 covers 9 bases. Germline V gene sequence: CDR1 SGHAT, CDR2 FQNNGV. The CDR3 spans 17 residues. After removal of 1 base from V and 3 bases from J, the junction contained 9 bases not matched to a gene. The DNA for the CDR3 is TGTGCCAGCAGCTTAGGTTTCGGACAGGGGTGGTACACTGAAGCTTTCTTT. This translates into CASSLGFGQGWYTEAFF. The full variable domain, in which reference TRBV11-2 and TRBJ1-1 provide the parts outside the CDR3, is EAGVAQSPRYKIIEKRQSVAFWCNPISGHATLYWYQQILGQGPKLLIQFQNNGVVDDSQLPKDRFSAERLKGVDSTLKIQPAKLEDSAVYLCASSLGFGQGWYTEAFFGQGTRLTVV.

This clonotype was seen a few times. V gene TRBV10-2 combines with J gene TRBJ2-5; tentative D call: TRBD1 (6 bases). V was trimmed by 7 bases and J by 5 bases, leaving 14 bases between them. The CDR3 totals 13 residues. The V gene's germline CDR1 is WSHSY and CDR2 SAAADI. The CDR3 sequence is CASISTGLETQYF. CDR3 nucleotides: TGCGCCAGCATCTCGACAGGTTTGGAGACCCAGTACTTC.

This clonotype was observed a handful of times. The chain combines TRBV7-9 with TRBJ1-6; TRBD1 is a possible D gene (5 bases). The V gene's germline CDR1 is SEHNR and CDR2 FQNEAQ (reference sequence). The germline V and J ends were trimmed by 5 bases and 10 bases, with 15 bases remaining between them. The CDR3 spans 14 residues. Here the CDR3 reads CASSPRPAGSPLHF. DNA of the CDR3: TGTGCCAGCAGCCCTCGACCAGCAGGGTCACCCCTCCACTTT.

This clonotype was picked up many times. V and J are TRBV12-3 or TRBV12-4 and TRBJ2-3; 14 bases fit TRBD2. The CDR3 has 21 amino acids. Trimming removed 6 bases from V and 3 bases from J; junction bases left unmatched: 20. As DNA, the CDR3 is TGTGCCAGCAGGTTAAGAGCGGTGGGGACTAGCGGGAGCTTCGGGACAGATACGCAGTATTTT. Translated, it gives CASRLRAVGTSGSFGTDTQYF.

This clonotype has only a few counts. This rearrangement joins TRBV4-2 to TRBJ2-7; 10 nucleotides agree with TRBD1. Germline lookup yields CDR1 LGHNA and CDR2 YNFKEQ. Losses at the gene ends were 5 bases for V and 4 bases for J; bases not matched to a gene: 5. The CDR3 sequence is 14 residues long. The chain's CDR3 is CASSEGQGRYEQYF. The CDR3 nucleotides are TGTGCCAGCAGCGAGGGACAGGGGCGTTACGAGCAGTACTTC.